This TCR beta chain was obtained from a study of T cell repertoires in cytomegalovirus infection. Study as a whole: CMV infection and matching HLA type were both indicated by public TCR beta signatures.

Whole-study findings and limits: HLA-C-restricted CMV clonotypes gave the most frequent clonotype in two of eight donors. People with CMV and the relevant HLA were identified by cumulative public TCR beta family frequency.

On this clonotype itself: The antigen is unknown.

V lost 0 bases, J lost 2 bases, and 3 bases stayed unmatched. CDR3 size: 16 residues. CDR1 and CDR2 from the germline V gene are SGHRS and YFSETQ. TCRdb recomputed calls from the reads with MiXCR, one row per CDR3 protein. Altogether 200,000 to 300,000 distinct CDR3 sequences are present, 10% to 15% being singletons, with the ten largest covering 1.5% to 2%. The J gene is TRBJ2-2, the V gene TRBV5-1, with TRBD2 matching 8 bases. Sequenced: PBMCs. The TCR comes from a human donor in good health (CMV status not recorded). Some clones in this sample may be carry-over from other donors' samples. DNA of the CDR3: TGCGCCAGCAGCTTGGCACTAGCGGCAAACACCGGGGAGCTGTTTTTT. It yields the protein CASSLALAANTGELFF.